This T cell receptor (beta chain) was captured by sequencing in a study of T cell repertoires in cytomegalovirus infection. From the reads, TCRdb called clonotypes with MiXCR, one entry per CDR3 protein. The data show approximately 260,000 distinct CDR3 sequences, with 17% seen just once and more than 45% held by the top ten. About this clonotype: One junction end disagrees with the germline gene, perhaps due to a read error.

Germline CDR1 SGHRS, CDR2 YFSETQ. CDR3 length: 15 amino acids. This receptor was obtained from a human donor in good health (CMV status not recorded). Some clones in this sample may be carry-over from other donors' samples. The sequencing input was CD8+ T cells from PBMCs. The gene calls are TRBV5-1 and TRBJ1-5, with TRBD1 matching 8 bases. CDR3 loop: CVSSQGTGSNQPQHF. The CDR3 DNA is TGCGTCAGCAGCCAAGGGACAGGTAGCAATCAGCCCCAGCATTTT.